This T cell receptor beta chain was found in a study of blood T cell repertoires in COVID-19. As for the study in general: Italy, Spain and the United States were the sources of the convalescent and acute COVID-19 samples. PBMCs, B-cell-depleted T cells, or T cells provided the cDNA or gDNA that made up the material.

Original handling: The assay estimated nucleated cells by amplifying reference gene primers. Generated by immunoSEQ multiplex PCR, the TCRdb table keeps only in-frame clones and is missing some. V, J and clone size reflect that table, while D and trimming were determined from the DNA. The data hold 68,000 or so clones, with 70% to 90% observed a single time. Germline lookup yields CDR1 SGHTA and CDR2 FQGNSA. The CDR3 has 14 residues. After removal of 5 bases from V and 5 bases from J, the junction contained 6 bases not matched to a gene. In Seattle, patients joined the study during active infection and were tracked longitudinally.

The origin of this receptor is a woman aged 45-65 years with COVID-19, enrolled during active disease. Specimen: peripheral blood. The chain joins TRBV7-2 to TRBJ2-5, with 9 bases that match TRBD1. CDR3 protein: CASSPDRGAETQYF. CDR3 DNA: TGTGCCAGCAGCCCGGACAGGGGAGCGGAGACCCAGTACTTC.